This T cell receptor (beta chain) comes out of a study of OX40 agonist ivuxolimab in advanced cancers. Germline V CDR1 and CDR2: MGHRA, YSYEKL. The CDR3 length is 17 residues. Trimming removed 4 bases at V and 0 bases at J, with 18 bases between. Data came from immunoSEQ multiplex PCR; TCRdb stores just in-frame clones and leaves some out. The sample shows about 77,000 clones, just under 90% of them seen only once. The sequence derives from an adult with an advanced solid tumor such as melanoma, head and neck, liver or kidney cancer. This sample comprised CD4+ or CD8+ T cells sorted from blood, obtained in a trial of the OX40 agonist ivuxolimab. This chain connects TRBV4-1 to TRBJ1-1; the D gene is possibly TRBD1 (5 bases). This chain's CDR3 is CASSPRDPRALNTEAFF. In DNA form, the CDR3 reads TGCGCCAGCAGCCCAAGAGATCCCAGGGCCTTGAACACTGAAGCTTTCTTT.